The 24 T cell receptor beta chains reported below all come from one sample, sequenced in a study of T cell repertoires in cytomegalovirus infection. The antigens for these receptors are not known. TCRdb analysed the reads with MiXCR anew, one entry per CDR3 protein. This table holds about 770,000 distinct CDR3 sequences, 25% to 35% found once. The source material was cultured CD8+ T cells from PBMCs, sampled from culture after CMV antigen stimulation. These receptors originate from a human donor in good health (CMV status not recorded). Some clones in this sample may be carry-over from other donors' samples.

This chain connects TRBV2 to TRBJ1-5; no firm D call. V was shortened by 2 bases and J by 0 bases, with 8 bases between the two germline ends. The CDR3 extends over 15 amino acids. Per germline, CDR1 SNHLY and CDR2 FYNNEI. CDR3 sequence (DNA): TGTGCCAGCAGTGAATCGCCCGATAGCAATCAGCCCCAGCATTTT. The encoded protein is CASSESPDSNQPQHF.

This clonotype was seen just once. The J gene is TRBJ2-7, the V gene TRBV7-3; D is unresolved. The ends were cut back, 5 bases at V and 2 bases at J, with 16 bases in the middle. CDR1 and CDR2 (germline): SGHTA, FQGTGA. This CDR3 contains 15 residues. CDR3 loop: CASSHTGRSPYEQYF. In DNA, the CDR3 is TGTGCCAGCAGCCATACGGGTCGTTCGCCCTACGAGCAGTACTTC.

V is TRBV6-5 and J is TRBJ1-3; D is perhaps TRBD1 (5 bases). Looked up from germline, CDR1 is MNHEY and CDR2 is SVGAGI. The CDR3 covers 13 residues. The V end was cut by 2 bases, the J end by 4 bases, with 6 bases between. The CDR3 spells CASSYNRGNTIYF. CDR3 DNA sequence: TGTGCCAGCAGTTACAACAGGGGAAACACCATATATTTT.

The CDR3 nucleotides read TGTGCCAGCAGCTTCAGACAGCGGAGCCAAGAGACCCAGTACTTC. It translates to CASSFRQRSQETQYF. The chain joins TRBV11-2 to TRBJ2-5; D is perhaps TRBD1 or TRBD2 (5 bases each). Germline assignment: CDR1 SGHAT and CDR2 FQNNGV. Trimming stripped 3 bases from V and 1 base from J, with 12 bases between. The CDR3 consists of 15 residues.

The rearrangement uses TRBV27 and TRBJ2-1; 7 bases map to TRBD1. Germline CDR1 reads MNHEY; CDR2 reads SMNVEV (reference sequence). The V gene end was trimmed by 5 bases and the J gene end by 5 bases; junction bases not matched to a gene: 6. The CDR3 consists of 14 residues. The CDR3 is CASSDRAWDNEQFF. The CDR3, as DNA: TGTGCCAGCAGTGACAGGGCTTGGGACAATGAGCAGTTCTTC.

This clonotype was seen a few times. V and J are TRBV6-2 or TRBV6-3 and TRBJ1-1; D gene unclear. Germline values: CDR1 MNHEY, CDR2 SVGEGT. Trimming pared 6 bases from V and 2 bases from J, leaving 16 bases between. The CDR3 length is 15 residues. CDR3 sequence: CASSPSGGFNTEAFF. The CDR3 DNA reads as TGTGCCAGCAGCCCCTCCGGCGGGTTTAACACTGAAGCTTTCTTT.

The genes are TRBV6-6 and TRBJ2-1; D perhaps matches TRBD2 (6 bases). The CDR3 loop spans 18 amino acids. Germline V CDR1 and CDR2: MNHNY, SVGAGI (reference sequence). V was trimmed by 8 bases and J by 0 bases, leaving 23 bases between them. Written as DNA, the CDR3 is TGTGCCAGCGGAGGACTATCGGATAGCCGGAGCTCCTACAATGAGCAGTTCTTC. It codes for CASGGLSDSRSSYNEQFF.

This clonotype has only a few counts. V is TRBV6-4 and J is TRBJ2-3; 12 bases are a match to TRBD2. The CDR3 runs 15 residues. Trimming removed 6 bases from V and 7 bases from J; junction bases left unmatched: 8. Per the germline V gene, CDR1 is MRHNA and CDR2 is SNTAGT. The CDR3 region has the DNA TGTGCCAGCAGCAGACTAGCGGGGGCCTCAAATACGCAGTATTTT. It encodes CASSRLAGASNTQYF.

The rearrangement links TRBV20-1 to TRBJ2-7, with no clear D. Trimming pared 0 bases from V and 0 bases from J, leaving 3 bases between. The CDR3 loop spans 12 amino acids. The germline CDR1 and CDR2 sequences are DFQATT and SNEGSKA (reference sequence). CDR3: CSARDHSYEQYV. For the CDR3, the DNA is TGCAGTGCTAGAGATCACTCCTACGAGCAGTACGTC.

This clonotype showed up many times. This rearrangement joins TRBV12-3 or TRBV12-4 to TRBJ2-7; 8 bases are shared with TRBD1. J lost 5 bases, V lost 5 bases, and 14 bases had no gene match. The CDR3 sequence is 16 residues long. Here the CDR3 DNA reads TGTGCCAGCAGTCCCCAGCCTCAGGGGGCCTTACACGAGCAGTACTTC. Its translation is CASSPQPQGALHEQYF.

The sample holds one count of this clonotype. A single base separates this from a much larger clone, so it may be a read error. The chain carries TRBV15 and TRBJ1-5; no firm D call. The V end lost 2 bases, the J end lost 1 base, and 6 bases lay between the germline ends. Germline V gene data show CDR1 as LNHNV and CDR2 as YYDKDF (reference sequence). The length of the CDR3 is 14 residues. The CDR3 is CATSRIVSNQPQHF. In DNA form, the CDR3 reads TGTGCCACCAGCAGAATTGTAAGCAATCAGCCCCAGCATTTT.

This rearrangement joins TRBV12-3 or TRBV12-4 to TRBJ1-3; D gene uncertain. CDR3 size: 13 residues. V shed 6 bases and J shed 4 bases, with 10 bases lying between them. CDR3 sequence: CASRPRGGNTIYF. In nucleotides, the CDR3 is TGTGCCAGCAGACCCCGTGGGGGAAACACCATATATTTT.

The chain employs TRBV12-5 and TRBJ2-1; 12 nucleotides match TRBD2. CDR3 length: 18 residues. The V gene's germline CDR1 is LGHNT and CDR2 FRNRAP. J was trimmed by 4 bases and V by 0 bases; bases with no gene match: 7. The CDR3 protein is CASGLVRLAGELYNEQFF. CDR3 coding DNA: TGTGCTAGTGGTTTGGTACGACTAGCGGGGGAACTTTACAATGAGCAGTTCTTC.

CDR3: CATSRDGTGDEQFF. The CDR3 DNA reads as TGTGCCACCAGCAGAGATGGGACGGGGGATGAGCAGTTCTTC. V usage is TRBV15 and J usage is TRBJ2-1; maybe TRBD2 (6 bases). This CDR3 contains 14 residues. Trimming left V 0 bases short and J 8 bases short, with 11 bases between. Germline CDR1 and CDR2: LNHNV and YYDKDF (reference sequence).

This clonotype has a handful of counts. J is TRBJ2-7 and V is TRBV6-2 or TRBV6-3; 7 bases align to TRBD1. This CDR3 region has 19 residues. The V gene end was trimmed by 3 bases and the J gene end by 0 bases; junction bases not matched to a gene: 17. The germline CDR1 and CDR2 sequences are MNHEY and SVGEGT. The CDR3 sequence: CASSYGPRRTGRSSYEQYV. The CDR3 nucleotides read TGTGCCAGCAGTTATGGCCCCCGGAGGACAGGTAGGAGCTCCTACGAGCAGTACGTC.

This clonotype occurred a few times. The rearrangement uses TRBV6-2 or TRBV6-3 and TRBJ2-3; tentatively, D is TRBD2 (5 bases). V was clipped by 1 base and J by 5 bases, with 13 bases between them. Germline CDR1 is MNHEY and CDR2 is SVGEGT. CDR3 size: 15 residues. This chain's CDR3 is CASSYFSDGEDTQYF. The CDR3 bases are TGTGCCAGCAGTTACTTTAGCGATGGAGAAGATACGCAGTATTTT.

The chain links TRBV10-3 to TRBJ1-3; no reliable D call. The CDR3 spans 12 residues. In germline, CDR1 is ENHRY, CDR2 SYGVKD. Trimming shortened V by 10 bases and J by 2 bases, and 9 bases separated the two germline ends. This CDR3 is CATLGTGNTIYF. CDR3 nucleotide sequence: TGTGCCACTTTAGGAACTGGAAACACCATATATTTT.

A single count supports this clonotype. The chain combines TRBV28 with TRBJ1-1, with 7 bases aligning to TRBD1. Trimming removed 3 bases from V and 0 bases from J; junction bases left unmatched: 7. The CDR3 is 16 residues long. Germline CDR1 MDHEN, CDR2 SYDVKM. As DNA, the CDR3 is TGTGCCAGCAGTTTCCCCAGGGGACAGATGAACACTGAAGCTTTCTTT. This sequence encodes CASSFPRGQMNTEAFF.

The sample holds many counts of this clonotype. J is TRBJ2-1 and V is TRBV12-3 or TRBV12-4; D gene ambiguous. The CDR3 contains 15 residues. Deletions cut 3 bases from V and 3 bases from J, with 12 bases between. The CDR3 nucleotides are TGTGCCAGCAGTTTTTCCCCTATAGGCTACAATGAGCAGTTCTTC. Its translation is CASSFSPIGYNEQFF.

This chain links TRBV20-1 with TRBJ2-3; 9 nucleotides match TRBD1. The junction had 7 bases not matched to a gene; V was cut back by 2 bases and J by 4 bases. Looked up from germline, CDR1 is DFQATT and CDR2 is SNEGSKA (reference sequence). The length of the CDR3 is 15 residues. CDR3 protein: CSARIRDRDPDTQYF. The DNA of the CDR3 is TGCAGTGCTAGAATCCGGGACAGGGACCCAGATACGCAGTATTTT.

The table lists this clonotype with many counts. This chain connects TRBV7-8 to TRBJ2-7; 7 bases fit TRBD1. V shed 5 bases, J shed 4 bases, and the junction held 5 bases outside the gene matches. Germline-derived CDR1 and CDR2 are SGHVS and FQNEAQ. This CDR3 is built from 13 residues. The chain's CDR3 is CASSPGQSYEQYV. Here the CDR3 DNA reads TGTGCCAGCAGCCCGGGACAGTCTTACGAGCAGTACGTC.

V is TRBV6-1 and J is TRBJ2-7; D perhaps matches TRBD1 (5 bases). The CDR3 totals 14 residues. The V gene's germline CDR1 is MNHNS and CDR2 SASEGT. V shed 2 bases and J shed 2 bases, with 10 bases lying between them. The CDR3 DNA sequence: TGTGCCAGCAGTGAACGAGACAGAACCTACGAGCAGTACGTC. Amino acids: CASSERDRTYEQYV.

This clonotype was recorded at least ten times. CDR3 region: CASSSPLAGDNTGELFF. Here the CDR3 DNA reads TGTGCCAGCAGCAGTCCCCTAGCGGGGGACAACACCGGGGAGCTGTTTTTT. This chain joins TRBV7-8 and TRBJ2-2; 10 bases align to TRBD2. V shed 5 bases, J shed 2 bases, and the junction held 8 bases outside the gene matches. Germline CDR1 is SGHVS and CDR2 is FQNEAQ. The CDR3 sequence is 17 residues long.

V usage is TRBV2 and J usage is TRBJ2-1; D may be TRBD1 (6 bases). The CDR3 sequence is 13 residues long. V was pared by 1 base and J by 9 bases, with 10 bases between. Germline V gene lookup returns CDR1 SNHLY and CDR2 FYNNEI. The DNA for the CDR3 is TGTGCCAGCAGTGAAGGGGACAATCTTGAGCAGTTCTTC. It is translated as CASSEGDNLEQFF.